This T cell receptor beta chain comes out of a study of T cells in Graves' hyperthyroidism and ophthalmopathy. Study-level points and caveats: Appearing also in blood were most of the thyroid clonotypes expanded above 0.001. Ophthalmopathy onset followed model prediction by a median around six months.

Authors of the study amplified TCR beta CDR3 regions from RNA transcripts. A set of HTBI primers served as the primers for a first-round RT-PCR of the TCR CDR3. Using its own MiXCR run on the multiplex PCR reads, TCRdb lists one record per CDR3 protein. This table holds some 510,000 distinct CDR3 sequences, 46% found once. Germline values: CDR1 DFQATT, CDR2 SNEGSKA (reference sequence). This CDR3 spans 12 amino acids. The ends were cut back, 1 base at V and 11 bases at J, with 9 bases in the middle. This clonotype came up a few times. Its antigen is as yet unknown. Graves' hyperthyroidism is called stable when ophthalmopathy does not progress within 18 months.

The TCR was taken from a young woman with Graves' hyperthyroidism. The V call is TRBV20-1, the J call TRBJ1-6; no definite D call. The source material was peripheral blood or thyroid tissue (not recorded which). CDR3 DNA sequence: TGCAGTGCTAGAGTTTCAGATACACCCCTCCACTTT. This codes for CSARVSDTPLHF.